This record covers a single T cell receptor beta chain. Its antigen is not known. Trimming took 8 bases from V and 1 from J, leaving 13 bases between them. The CDR3 covers 14 residues. In germline, CDR1 is SNHLY, CDR2 FYNNEI. This entry comes from a study of T cell responses to AZD1222 COVID-19 vaccine. Sequencing was performed with immunoSEQ multiplex PCR; in TCRdb, only in-frame clones are kept and a portion is missing. Of fewer than 110,000 clones listed, more than 85% are singletons. Study conclusions and caveats: Of the AZD1222 recipients, only five to seven were seropositive at baseline. Scientists sampled the repertoires only once the peak T cell response had passed. Unmutated variant regions reportedly attract nearly half of all spike-specific TCRs. Spike was spanned by vaccine-associated CD4 TCRs, which were dominant at 160-218 and 743-854.

Source: peripheral blood, taken on day 0 of AZD1222 vaccination. This receptor was taken from an adult in good health. This chain connects TRBV2 to TRBJ2-3; D perhaps matches TRBD2 (6 bases). The CDR3 DNA follows: TGTGCCAGCTCCCAAAGCGGGCGCACAGATACGCAGTATTTT. This codes for CASSQSGRTDTQYF.